Presented here are 15 T cell receptor beta chains from one specimen sequenced in a study of identical twins. TCRdb called the 5' RACE reads again in MiXCR, with one record for every CDR3 protein. This table holds about 390,000 distinct CDR3 sequences, roughly 10% found once. Sequencing used naive T cells sorted from blood. These receptors were taken from a woman aged 50 to 60 in good health.

This clonotype occurred a few times. The chain joins TRBV6-4 to TRBJ2-1; D call uncertain. The germline V gene has CDR1 MRHNA and CDR2 SNTAGT. The CDR3 runs to 14 residues. V was shortened by 8 bases and J by 0 bases, with 11 bases between the two germline ends. CDR3 nucleotides: TGTGCCAGCGCCCGCATGAGCTCCTACAATGAGCAGTTCTTC. Encoded protein: CASARMSSYNEQFF.

This clonotype was counted only a few times. This sequence joins TRBV20-1 and TRBJ2-1, with 8 bases fitting TRBD2. Germline V gene sequence: CDR1 DFQATT, CDR2 SNEGSKA (reference sequence). V lost 0 bases to trimming and J lost 8 bases; unmatched junction nucleotides: 15. The CDR3 is 17 residues long. Here the CDR3 DNA reads TGCAGTGCTAGAGACTATAACGGGGGGGGGTTGGTCGATGAGCAGTTCTTC. The encoded protein is CSARDYNGGGLVDEQFF.

This clonotype was counted between two and nine times. The chain is built from TRBV6-1 and TRBJ2-2; possible D gene TRBD1, 5 bases. Per germline, CDR1 MNHNS and CDR2 SASEGT. Trimming pared 3 bases from V and 6 bases from J, leaving 11 bases between. This CDR3 region has 14 residues. CDR3 DNA: TGTGCCAGCAGTGATACAAGGGGTCCCGGGGAGCTGTTTTTT. It codes for CASSDTRGPGELFF.

This clonotype has only a few counts. This chain joins TRBV27 and TRBJ2-5; either TRBD1 or TRBD2 may fit D (5 bases each). The CDR3 extends over 15 amino acids. The germline CDR1 and CDR2 sequences are MNHEY and SMNVEV (reference sequence). Trimming took off 5 bases at V and 3 bases at J, with 16 bases between the two ends. The CDR3: CASSVGLGTEETQYF. In DNA form, the CDR3 reads TGTGCCAGCAGTGTTGGTTTAGGGACCGAAGAGACCCAGTACTTC.

The chain recombines TRBV11-2 with TRBJ2-7; 9 nucleotides agree with TRBD2. Germline CDR1 SGHAT, CDR2 FQNNGV. With 5 bases clipped from V and 6 bases from J, the junction kept 8 bases outside the gene matches. The CDR3 covers 14 residues. The CDR3 coding sequence is TGTGCCAGCAGCCCCGTAGCGGGAGCTGGCGAGCAGTACGTC. Residues: CASSPVAGAGEQYV.

This clonotype was recorded many times. The chain recombines TRBV4-1 with TRBJ1-1; 9 bases line up with TRBD1. V shed 0 bases, J shed 2 bases, and the junction held 4 bases outside the gene matches. Germline CDR1 is MGHRA and CDR2 is YSYEKL. CDR3 length: 16 residues. Here the CDR3 DNA reads TGCGCCAGCAGCCAAGATCCGGGACAGGGTAACACTGAAGCTTTCTTT. Translating it yields CASSQDPGQGNTEAFF.

This clonotype showed up just a few times. This chain connects TRBV2 to TRBJ2-1, with D hard to call. The CDR3 runs 16 residues. Germline CDR1 is SNHLY and CDR2 is FYNNEI. V shed 3 bases and J shed 3 bases, with 15 bases lying between them. DNA for the CDR3: TGTGCCAGCAGTGACGATAGTCTTTTCCTCTACAATGAGCAGTTCTTC. This encodes CASSDDSLFLYNEQFF.

This clonotype was observed many times. V usage is TRBV3-1 and J usage is TRBJ1-1, with 10 bases that match TRBD1. V lost 6 bases to trimming and J lost 5 bases; unmatched junction nucleotides: 12. This CDR3 is built from 16 residues. Per the germline V gene, CDR1 is LGHDT and CDR2 is YNNKEL (reference sequence). CDR3 sequence reads: CASSHRTGGMWTEAFF. The DNA of the CDR3 is TGTGCCAGCAGTCATCGGACAGGGGGAATGTGGACTGAAGCTTTCTTT.

J is TRBJ2-1 and V is TRBV27; no clear D gene. Trimming cost V 7 bases and J 0 bases, with 13 bases left between them. Per the germline V gene, CDR1 is MNHEY and CDR2 is SMNVEV (reference sequence). The CDR3 loop spans 15 amino acids. CDR3 residues: CASKDLRNSYNEQFF. The CDR3 DNA reads TGTGCCAGCAAGGATTTGCGGAACTCCTACAATGAGCAGTTCTTC.

In its sample, this clonotype was seen a few times. This chain joins TRBV5-1 and TRBJ2-7; D possibly corresponds to TRBD1 (7 bases). CDR3 length equals 16 residues. The V end lost 1 base, the J end lost 3 bases, and 17 bases lay between the germline ends. Germline loops: CDR1 SGHRS, CDR2 YFSETQ. CDR3 bases: TGCGCCAGCAGCTTGAGCAGACAGGGAGGCCGCTACGAGCAGTACTTC. Translation: CASSLSRQGGRYEQYF.

The J gene is TRBJ2-7, the V gene TRBV6-2 or TRBV6-3; TRBD2 agrees at 15 bases. From germline, CDR1 is MNHEY and CDR2 SVGEGT. CDR3 length equals 14 residues. Unmatched junction bases numbered 4, after V lost 6 bases and J lost 7 bases. The CDR3 sequence is CASRPGLAGGEQYV. CDR3 DNA: TGTGCCAGCAGGCCGGGACTAGCGGGAGGAGAGCAGTACGTC.

This clonotype was counted a few times. The chain joins TRBV10-3 to TRBJ1-5; D is unresolved. Trimming took off 4 bases at V and 4 bases at J, with 11 bases between the two ends. The CDR3 is 14 amino acids. Germline V gives CDR1 ENHRY, CDR2 SYGVKD. CDR3 nucleotides: TGTGCCATCAGTGGGGGATTTGGGAATCAGCCCCAGCATTTT. It yields the protein CAISGGFGNQPQHF.

This clonotype has at least ten counts. CDR3 amino acids: CSARGDISNYGYTF. The CDR3 region has the DNA TGCAGTGCTAGAGGTGACATTTCTAACTATGGCTACACCTTC. This rearrangement joins TRBV20-1 to TRBJ1-2; D is uncertain. Deletions cut 1 base from V and 0 bases from J, with 9 bases between. Per the germline V gene, CDR1 is DFQATT and CDR2 is SNEGSKA (reference sequence). CDR3 length equals 14 residues.

The sample holds a few counts of this clonotype. The gene calls are TRBV4-2 and TRBJ1-3; D gene ambiguous. Germline V lookup: CDR1 LGHNA, CDR2 YNFKEQ. Trimming removed 6 bases from V and 0 bases from J, with 12 bases in between. CDR3 length: 15 residues. In DNA form, the CDR3 reads TGTGCCAGCAGATGGAGACCCATCTCTGGAAACACCATATATTTT. Translation gives CASRWRPISGNTIYF.

This clonotype was seen a handful of times. The rearrangement uses TRBV12-3 or TRBV12-4 and TRBJ2-1; a possible D gene is TRBD2 (5 bases). This CDR3 is 14 amino acids long. Trimming took 4 bases from V and 7 from J, leaving 14 bases between them. The CDR3 DNA is TGTGCCAGCAGTTCACGCTCCACTAGGAATGAGCAGTTCTTC. Protein: CASSSRSTRNEQFF.